Listed here are 16 T cell receptor beta chains from one sample, sequenced in a study of blood T cell repertoires in COVID-19. Profiled with immunoSEQ multiplex PCR; TCRdb holds only in-frame clones, not every one. The sample holds about 380,000 clones; more than 75% are singletons and the top ten take around 1.2%. The sequencing sample was made of PBMCs or T cells enriched from blood (not recorded which). Receptor source: a woman under 30 who had recovered from COVID-19.

The chain couples TRBV14 to TRBJ1-1, with no clear D. CDR3 size: 16 residues. Per germline, CDR1 SGHDN and CDR2 FVKESK. V shed 2 bases and J shed 1 base, with 14 bases lying between them. CDR3: CASSQFLSGKNTEAFF. The CDR3 region has the DNA TGTGCCAGCAGCCAATTTTTGAGCGGGAAGAACACTGAAGCTTTCTTT.

The J gene is TRBJ1-5, the V gene TRBV2; D call uncertain. The germline CDR1 and CDR2 sequences are SNHLY and FYNNEI. The V gene lost 4 bases and the J gene lost 3 bases, with 10 bases spanning the gap. There are 14 residues in the CDR3. The CDR3 region is CASSVRVDNQPQHF. CDR3 in DNA: TGTGCCAGCAGTGTACGGGTAGACAATCAGCCCCAGCATTTT.

The chain carries TRBV7-3 and TRBJ2-5; D perhaps matches TRBD2 (6 bases). V lost 5 bases, J lost 1 base, and 11 bases lay in between. The CDR3 totals 14 residues. From germline, CDR1 is SGHTA and CDR2 FQGTGA. CDR3 protein: CASSTGLGQETQYF. The DNA of the CDR3 is TGTGCCAGCAGCACGGGACTGGGCCAAGAGACCCAGTACTTC.

The chain is built from TRBV6-5 and TRBJ2-7, with a weak D call TRBD2 (5 bases). This CDR3 is built from 15 residues. The V and J ends lost 5 bases and 6 bases respectively, with 20 bases between them. Germline V lookup: CDR1 MNHEY, CDR2 SVGAGI. The CDR3 sequence: CASSRSSGAWLEQYF. The CDR3 DNA follows: TGTGCCAGCAGTCGGTCGAGCGGAGCCTGGCTCGAGCAGTACTTC.

J is TRBJ1-1 and V is TRBV11-2; D unresolved. Trimming pared 10 bases from V and 5 bases from J, leaving 17 bases between. This CDR3 region has 13 residues. Germline V gene lookup returns CDR1 SGHAT and CDR2 FQNNGV. The CDR3 loop reads CATTAGSATEAFF. The CDR3 nucleotides read TGTGCCACTACGGCGGGGAGCGCAACTGAAGCTTTCTTT.

This chain links TRBV12-3 or TRBV12-4 with TRBJ2-7; 7 bases fit TRBD1. The CDR3 spans 13 residues. V trimming: 5 bases; J trimming: 2 bases; junction bases outside the gene matches: 3. The DNA for the CDR3 is TGTGCCAGCAGTGGGGGACAGACCTACGAGCAGTACTTC. It specifies CASSGGQTYEQYF.

V is TRBV7-2 and J is TRBJ2-7; 7 bases align to TRBD1. V dropped 2 bases and J dropped 4; count of bases not matched to a gene: 5. Germline V gene data show CDR1 as SGHTA and CDR2 as FQGNSA. CDR3 length equals 14 residues. The CDR3 nucleotides are TGTGCCAGCAGCTTACTACAGGGGTATTACGAGCAGTACTTC. Protein: CASSLLQGYYEQYF.

The rearrangement uses TRBV10-3 and TRBJ2-7, with 8 bases lining up with TRBD1. Per germline, CDR1 ENHRY and CDR2 SYGVKD. The CDR3 extends over 15 amino acids. Losses at the gene ends were 6 bases for V and 0 bases for J; bases not matched to a gene: 7. CDR3 nucleotides: TGTGCCATCAGGGACGACAGGGGCTCCTCCTACGAGCAGTACTTC. It yields the protein CAIRDDRGSSYEQYF.

The chain joins TRBV6-4 to TRBJ1-1, with D unresolved. V lost 2 bases to trimming and J lost 4 bases, with 11 bases between them. This CDR3 has 14 residues. The V gene's germline CDR1 is MRHNA and CDR2 SNTAGT. The CDR3 coding sequence is TGTGCCAGCAGTGACCAGGCGGGGAGCACTGAAGCTTTCTTT. It is translated as CASSDQAGSTEAFF.

The V and J genes are TRBV7-8 and TRBJ1-5, with 7 bases matching TRBD1. Germline loops: CDR1 SGHVS, CDR2 FQNEAQ. V lost 5 bases, J lost 1 base, and 14 bases stayed unmatched. This CDR3 comprises 18 residues. The CDR3 bases are TGTGCCAGCAGCCCGAGGGGTGAGGACAGGAGAAGCAATCAGCCCCAGCATTTT. It yields the protein CASSPRGEDRRSNQPQHF.

This clone is a singleton in its sample. The rearrangement uses TRBV4-1 and TRBJ2-7, with 7 positions matching TRBD1. Germline CDR1 is MGHRA and CDR2 is YSYEKL. The junction had 4 bases not matched to a gene; V was cut back by 1 base and J by 1 base. CDR3 length: 15 amino acids. In DNA form, the CDR3 reads TGCGCCAGCAGCCAAGGATTGACAGGGTCCTACGAGCAGTACTTC. This encodes CASSQGLTGSYEQYF.

CDR3 nucleotide sequence: TGTGCCAGCACTCCCGGAGCCTACAATGAGCAGTTCTTC. Its protein is CASTPGAYNEQFF. V is TRBV6-5 and J is TRBJ2-1; no firm D call. Germline lookup yields CDR1 MNHEY and CDR2 SVGAGI. CDR3 size: 13 residues. Trimming cost V 7 bases and J 2 bases, with 9 bases left between them.

This clone has only one observation. The V gene is TRBV7-9, the J gene TRBJ2-7; D perhaps matches TRBD1 (7 bases). The CDR3 totals 17 residues. The germline V gene encodes CDR1 SEHNR and CDR2 FQNEAQ (reference sequence). Trimming took off 4 bases at V and 7 bases at J, with 26 bases between the two ends. In nucleotides, the CDR3 is TGTGCCAGCAGCTCTAACGGGAGACAGGGCCGCATTATTGAGCAGTACTTC. This encodes CASSSNGRQGRIIEQYF.

The chain combines TRBV6-6 with TRBJ2-1; 10 bases match TRBD2. The germline gives CDR1 MNHNY, CDR2 SVGAGI (reference sequence). The junction had 4 bases not matched to a gene; V was cut back by 6 bases and J by 8 bases. The CDR3 is 13 residues long. CDR3 DNA: TGTGCCAGCAGCCCTAGCGGGGGCCATGAGCAGTTCTTC. Amino acid sequence: CASSPSGGHEQFF.

This rearrangement joins TRBV11-2 to TRBJ2-7, with D unclear. The CDR3 is 12 residues long. The V gene's germline CDR1 is SGHAT and CDR2 FQNNGV. The V and J ends lost 8 bases and 2 bases respectively, with 10 bases between them. The chain's CDR3 is CASCESPYEQYF. In DNA form, the CDR3 reads TGTGCCAGCTGCGAATCCCCCTACGAGCAGTACTTC.

The V and J genes are TRBV27 and TRBJ1-1; 9 positions agree with TRBD1. Unmatched junction bases numbered 13, after V lost 5 bases and J lost 6 bases. Germline V gene data show CDR1 as MNHEY and CDR2 as SMNVEV (reference sequence). The CDR3 length is 16 residues. CDR3 DNA sequence: TGTGCCAGCAGTCTAGGACAGGGGAAAGGTGACGCTGAAGCTTTCTTT. It yields the protein CASSLGQGKGDAEAFF.